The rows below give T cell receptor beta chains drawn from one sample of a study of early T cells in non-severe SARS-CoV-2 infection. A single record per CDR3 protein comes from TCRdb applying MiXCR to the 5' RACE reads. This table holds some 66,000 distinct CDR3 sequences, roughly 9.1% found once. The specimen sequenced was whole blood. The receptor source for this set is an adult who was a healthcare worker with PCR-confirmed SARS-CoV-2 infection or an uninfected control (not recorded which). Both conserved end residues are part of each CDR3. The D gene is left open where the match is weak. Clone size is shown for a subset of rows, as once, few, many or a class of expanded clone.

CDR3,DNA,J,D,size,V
CASSPRAGNQPQHF,TGTGCCAGCAGTCCACGCGCGGGTAATCAGCCCCAGCATTTT,TRBJ1-5,.,few,TRBV27
CASSLDWNEQFF,TGTGCCAGCAGCCTAGACTGGAATGAGCAGTTCTTC,TRBJ2-1,.,many,TRBV5-6
CSARGGQPYEQYF,TGCAGTGCTAGAGGGGGGCAGCCCTACGAGCAGTACTTC,TRBJ2-7,.,few,TRBV20-1
CASSLFGFPTDTQYF,TGTGCCAGCAGCTTGTTCGGATTCCCCACAGATACGCAGTATTTT,TRBJ2-3,.,.,TRBV5-5
CASSLFASGRRNEQFF,TGTGCCAGCAGTTTATTCGCTAGCGGGAGGCGGAATGAGCAGTTCTTC,TRBJ2-1,TRBD2,many,TRBV12-3/TRBV12-4
CSARAAGELYEQYF,TGCAGTGCTAGAGCAGCGGGAGAGCTGTACGAGCAGTACTTC,TRBJ2-7,TRBD2,many,TRBV20-1
CASSLSQTGLGWPQHF,TGTGCCAGCAGTCTCTCCCAGACAGGTTTAGGGTGGCCCCAGCATTTT,TRBJ1-5,.,many,TRBV6-6
CASSFSSAQNTGELFF,TGTGCCAGCAGCTTCTCTAGCGCCCAGAACACCGGGGAGCTGTTTTTT,TRBJ2-2,.,many,TRBV7-9
CASSQVVGLMNTEAFF,TGCGCCAGCAGCCAAGTCGTAGGATTGATGAACACTGAAGCTTTCTTT,TRBJ1-1,.,.,TRBV4-1
CASSPGQTPYNEQFF,TGTGCCAGCAGTCCGGGACAGACACCCTACAATGAGCAGTTCTTC,TRBJ2-1,TRBD1,many,TRBV6-2/TRBV6-3
CSATLALTFTDTQYF,TGCAGTGCTACCCTAGCCCTGACGTTCACAGATACGCAGTATTTT,TRBJ2-3,.,.,TRBV20-1
CSVEDLLPDTQYF,TGCAGCGTTGAAGATCTCCTCCCAGATACGCAGTATTTT,TRBJ2-3,.,.,TRBV29-1
CSASPGTSGRANEQFF,TGCAGTGCCAGTCCCGGGACTAGCGGGAGGGCCAATGAGCAGTTCTTC,TRBJ2-1,TRBD2,few,TRBV20-1
CASSATSRTDYGYTF,TGTGCCAGCAGCGCCACGTCCCGGACAGACTATGGCTACACCTTC,TRBJ1-2,.,.,TRBV9
CASLEIGADTQYF,TGCGCCAGCTTAGAGATAGGGGCAGATACGCAGTATTTT,TRBJ2-3,.,few,TRBV5-1
CAWSGPGGPRDTQYF,TGTGCCTGGAGTGGTCCGGGAGGGCCTAGAGATACGCAGTATTTT,TRBJ2-3,TRBD2,many,TRBV30
CASRRDSNQPQHF,TGTGCCAGCAGGAGGGACAGTAATCAGCCCCAGCATTTT,TRBJ1-5,TRBD1,many,TRBV2
CASSGDREEETQYF,TGTGCCAGCTCCGGAGACAGGGAGGAAGAGACCCAGTACTTC,TRBJ2-5,.,.,TRBV18
CASSQEGRATEAFF,TGTGCCAGCAGCCAAGAAGGGAGAGCCACTGAAGCTTTCTTT,TRBJ1-1,.,.,TRBV3-1
CASSSDYSNQPQHF,TGTGCCAGCTCATCTGATTATAGCAATCAGCCCCAGCATTTT,TRBJ1-5,.,few,TRBV18
CSARQGVNEQFF,TGCAGTGCTAGACAGGGGGTCAATGAGCAGTTCTTC,TRBJ2-1,TRBD1,many,TRBV20-1
CASRFTDTQYF,TGTGCCAGCAGGTTTACAGATACGCAGTATTTT,TRBJ2-3,.,many,TRBV5-5
CSAREGSYGYTF,TGCAGTGCTAGGGAGGGGAGCTATGGCTACACCTTC,TRBJ1-2,.,many,TRBV20-1
CASSLVARGPDQPQHF,TGTGCCAGCAGTTTAGTGGCCAGGGGGCCTGATCAGCCCCAGCATTTT,TRBJ1-5,TRBD1,many,TRBV12-3/TRBV12-4
CASSEGQFNSPLHF,TGTGCCAGCAGTGAGGGGCAATTTAATTCACCCCTCCACTTT,TRBJ1-6,.,.,TRBV2
CASSEWDPADTQYF,TGTGCCAGCAGCGAATGGGACCCCGCAGATACGCAGTATTTT,TRBJ2-3,.,few,TRBV7-9
CASRHTGSGNTIYF,TGTGCCAGCAGGCACACAGGCTCTGGAAACACCATATATTTT,TRBJ1-3,.,.,TRBV12-3/TRBV12-4
CAVGGRHNSPLHF,TGTGCGGTAGGGGGGAGGCATAATTCACCCCTCCACTTT,TRBJ1-6,.,few,TRBV7-9
CASSESAQETQYF,TGTGCCAGCTCGGAAAGCGCTCAAGAGACCCAGTACTTC,TRBJ2-5,.,.,TRBV12-3/TRBV12-4
CASSLSSDRGGETQYF,TGTGCCAGCAGTTTGTCCTCGGACAGGGGAGGGGAGACCCAGTACTTC,TRBJ2-5,TRBD1,many,TRBV28
CASRVPLSPLHF,TGTGCCAGCAGGGTGCCTCTTTCACCCCTCCACTTT,TRBJ1-6,.,many,TRBV2
CASSLEVGRAGETQYF,TGTGCCAGCAGCTTAGAGGTCGGGAGGGCCGGGGAGACCCAGTACTTC,TRBJ2-5,TRBD2,.,TRBV7-2
CASSPGTSGWDEQFF,TGTGCCAGCAGTCCCGGGACTAGTGGGTGGGATGAGCAGTTCTTC,TRBJ2-1,TRBD2,few,TRBV12-3/TRBV12-4
CAWSGQWNTEAFF,TGTGCCTGGAGTGGACAGTGGAACACTGAAGCTTTCTTT,TRBJ1-1,.,many,TRBV30
CASSSTGLAGSNEQFF,TGTGCCAGCAGCTCCACGGGACTAGCGGGAAGTAATGAGCAGTTCTTC,TRBJ2-1,TRBD2,.,TRBV5-4
CASSPGLADEQYF,TGTGCCAGCTCACCCGGACTAGCAGACGAGCAGTACTTC,TRBJ2-7,TRBD2,medium-sized,TRBV18
CASSLTTGFLVGKNIQYF,TGTGCCAGTAGTCTGACGACAGGCTTCTTAGTCGGCAAAAACATTCAGTACTTC,TRBJ2-4,.,.,TRBV19
CASSYRGRPTTGANVLTF,TGTGCCAGCAGCTATAGGGGCAGGCCAACCACTGGGGCCAACGTCCTGACTTTC,TRBJ2-6,.,few,TRBV7-9
CASSFSGLSTGELFF,TGTGCCAGCAGTTTTTCAGGGCTGAGCACCGGGGAGCTGTTTTTT,TRBJ2-2,.,many,TRBV12-3/TRBV12-4
CASSLAHGTGNSPLHF,TGTGCCAGCAGTTTAGCTCACGGGACAGGGAATTCACCCCTCCACTTT,TRBJ1-6,TRBD1,few,TRBV12-3/TRBV12-4
CASSLVPGLAGQETQYF,TGTGCCAGCAGTTTAGTCCCGGGACTAGCGGGTCAAGAGACCCAGTACTTC,TRBJ2-5,TRBD2,many,TRBV12-3/TRBV12-4
CASSIPRGRGETQYF,TGTGCCAGCAGCATCCCCAGGGGGAGGGGAGAGACCCAGTACTTC,TRBJ2-5,.,few,TRBV7-9
CAIMIKRGQESTPLYTGELFF,TGTGCCATAATGATCAAGAGGGGACAGGAATCCACTCCCCTCTACACCGGGGAGCTGTTTTTT,TRBJ2-2,TRBD1,.,TRBV12-3/TRBV12-4
CASSLASSGSVDEQFF,TGTGCCAGCAGCTTAGCGTCTAGCGGGAGTGTTGATGAGCAGTTCTTC,TRBJ2-1,TRBD2,.,TRBV7-2
CASSLNRDEKLFF,TGTGCCAGCAGTTTAAACAGGGATGAAAAACTGTTTTTT,TRBJ1-4,.,.,TRBV12-3/TRBV12-4